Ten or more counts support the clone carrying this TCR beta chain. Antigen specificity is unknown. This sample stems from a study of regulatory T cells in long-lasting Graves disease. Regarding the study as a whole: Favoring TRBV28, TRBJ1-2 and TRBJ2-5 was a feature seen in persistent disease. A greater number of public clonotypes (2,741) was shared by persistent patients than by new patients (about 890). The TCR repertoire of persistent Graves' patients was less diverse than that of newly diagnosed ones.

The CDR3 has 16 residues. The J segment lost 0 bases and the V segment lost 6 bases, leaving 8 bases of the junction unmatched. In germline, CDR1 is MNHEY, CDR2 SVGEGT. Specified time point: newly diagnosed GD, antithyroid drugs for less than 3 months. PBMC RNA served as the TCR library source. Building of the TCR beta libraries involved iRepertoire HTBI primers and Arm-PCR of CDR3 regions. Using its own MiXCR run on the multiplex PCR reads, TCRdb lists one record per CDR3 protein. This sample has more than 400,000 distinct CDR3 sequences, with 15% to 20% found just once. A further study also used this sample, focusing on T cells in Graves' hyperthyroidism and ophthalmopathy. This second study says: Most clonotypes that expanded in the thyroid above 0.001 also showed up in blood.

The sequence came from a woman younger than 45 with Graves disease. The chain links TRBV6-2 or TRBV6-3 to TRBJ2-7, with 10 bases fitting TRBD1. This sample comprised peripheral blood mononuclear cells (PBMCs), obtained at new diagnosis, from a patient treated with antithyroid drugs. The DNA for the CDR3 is TGTGCCAGCAGCAGTCCGGGACAGGGGAGCTCCTACGAGCAGTACTTC. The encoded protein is CASSSPGQGSSYEQYF.